This entry describes one T cell receptor (beta chain). How the authors handled the data: Amplification with reference gene primers provided the estimates of nucleated cell counts. Generated by immunoSEQ multiplex PCR, the TCRdb table keeps only in-frame clones and is missing some. Clone size and V and J calls were adopted from that table, with D and trimming inferred from the DNA. The sample consists of around 620,000 clones, about nine tenths of them appearing once. This sample stems from a study of blood T cell repertoires in COVID-19. The V end lost 2 bases, the J end lost 6 bases, and 8 bases lay between the germline ends. The CDR3 has 13 residues.

The specimen sequenced was peripheral blood. The clonotype originates from a woman aged 18 to 35 with acute or convalescent COVID-19. The rearrangement joins TRBV12-3 or TRBV12-4 to TRBJ1-5; a possible D gene is TRBD1 (5 bases). DNA for the CDR3: TGTGCCAGCAGTTTATGGGGGGGTCAGCCCCAGCATTTT. Translated: CASSLWGGQPQHF.